The T cell receptor beta chain under discussion was sequenced for a study of shared T cell receptors in the human thymus. The CDR3 runs 15 residues. J lost 1 base, V lost 5 bases, and 5 bases had no gene match. Germline V gene sequence: CDR1 SGHVS, CDR2 FQNEAQ. The table came from immunoSEQ multiplex PCR; TCRdb's copy has only in-frame clones and leaves some out. Among 720,000 or so clones listed, roughly 88% were seen once. This sample was also put to use in a study of human thymus T cells.

This clonotype was obtained from a girl under three years old with a congenital heart defect. Sequencing used thymocytes. The chain uses TRBV7-8 and TRBJ2-3; 8 bases agree with TRBD2. The CDR3 bases are TGTGCCAGCAGCCAACATAGCGGGGGCACAGATACGCAGTATTTT. Its translation is CASSQHSGGTDTQYF.